Below are 6 T cell receptor beta chains sequenced from a single sample in a study of patients and donors after allogeneic stem cell transplantation. TCRdb passed the RT-PCR reads through MiXCR, listing each CDR3 protein once. The table lists about 90,000 distinct CDR3 sequences, about 48% of them singletons, with roughly two thirds in the top ten. The sequencing input was blood, either unsorted or a sorted T cell fraction (not recorded which). The receptors originated from a human donor who was either an allogeneic HSCT recipient or a stem cell or donor lymphocyte infusion donor (not recorded which). It is not recorded whose cells these are; they may come from a transplant donor.

CDR3 loop: CSASGGRNEKLFF. The DNA of the CDR3 is TGCAGTGCTTCAGGGGGACGTAATGAAAAACTGTTTTTT. The chain is built from TRBV20-1 and TRBJ1-4; 7 bases are shared with TRBD1. Germline-derived CDR1 and CDR2 are DFQATT and SNEGSKA (reference sequence). The CDR3 is made up of 13 amino acids. The V gene end was trimmed by 5 bases and the J gene end by 4 bases; junction bases not matched to a gene: 4.

The CDR3 DNA sequence: TGTGCCAGCAGTTTAAGGGTCCGGGATTCACCCCTCCACTTT. It translates to CASSLRVRDSPLHF. V gene TRBV12-3 or TRBV12-4 combines with J gene TRBJ1-6; D gene unclear. CDR3 length equals 14 residues. V lost 2 bases and J 8 bases, leaving 10 bases between the germline ends.

This chain links TRBV10-3 with TRBJ1-4; D call uncertain. CDR1 is ENHRY, CDR2 SYGVKD, per germline. V lost 0 bases, J lost 4 bases, and 6 bases lay in between. There are 14 residues in the CDR3. The CDR3 loop is CAISESEINEKLFF. The CDR3 nucleotides read TGTGCCATCAGTGAGTCAGAAATTAATGAAAAACTGTTTTTT.

This chain joins TRBV20-1 and TRBJ1-2; a possible D gene is TRBD1 (6 bases). Trimming took 4 bases from V and 0 from J, leaving 12 bases between them. The CDR3 sequence is 14 residues long. CDR1 is DFQATT and CDR2 is SNEGSKA in the germline V gene (reference sequence). The CDR3 sequence is CSATQGIANYGYTF. Here the CDR3 DNA reads TGCAGTGCTACACAGGGTATAGCTAACTATGGCTACACCTTC.

This clonotype was counted a single time. The chain carries TRBV7-2 and TRBJ1-2; no firm D call. The length of the CDR3 is 13 residues. V lost 5 bases and J 9 bases, leaving 16 bases between the germline ends. Per germline, CDR1 SGHTA and CDR2 FQGNSA. CDR3 sequence: CASSARTARSYTF. In nucleotides, the CDR3 is TGTGCCAGCAGCGCAAGGACGGCGCGAAGCTACACCTTC.

This sequence joins TRBV4-3 and TRBJ1-6, with D maybe TRBD1 (6 bases). Germline V gene data show CDR1 as LGHNA and CDR2 as YSLEER. The CDR3 runs to 14 residues. The V end lost 0 bases, the J end lost 9 bases, and 9 bases lay between the germline ends. The CDR3 here is CASSQDAGASPLHF. Written as DNA, the CDR3 is TGCGCCAGCAGCCAAGACGCGGGGGCTTCACCCCTCCACTTT.